The 13 T cell receptor beta chains below were found in one sample sequenced in a study of T cell repertoires in cytomegalovirus infection. Their antigens remain unidentified. One entry per CDR3 protein results from TCRdb running MiXCR on the reads. The sample holds about 770,000 distinct CDR3 sequences, around 29% seen once. The material sequenced was cultured CD8+ T cells from PBMCs, taken from culture after CMV antigen stimulation. The receptors originated from a human donor in good health (CMV status not recorded). Some clones in this sample may be carry-over from other donors' samples.

This clonotype has just one count. The chain couples TRBV5-6 to TRBJ1-3; D gene unclear. Germline V gene sequence: CDR1 SGHDT, CDR2 YYEEEE. The germline V and J ends were trimmed by 2 bases and 0 bases, with 9 bases remaining between them. This CDR3 region has 15 residues. In nucleotides, the CDR3 is TGTGCCAGCAGCTTCACAGCCTCCTCTGGAAACACCATATATTTT. Translated, it gives CASSFTASSGNTIYF.

The chain joins TRBV6-5 to TRBJ2-1; D is unclear. CDR1 is MNHEY and CDR2 is SVGAGI in the germline V gene. The V gene lost 4 bases and the J gene lost 3 bases, with 7 bases spanning the gap. This CDR3 region has 13 residues. The CDR3 loop reads CASSWNYYNEQFF. The CDR3 nucleotides read TGTGCCAGCAGTTGGAACTACTACAATGAGCAGTTCTTC.

The CDR3 DNA reads TGCGCCAGCAGCCCAATGACAGCCCTGGGCACAGATACGCAGTATTTT. This gives the protein CASSPMTALGTDTQYF. The J gene is TRBJ2-3, the V gene TRBV4-1; possibly TRBD1 for D (5 bases). Trimming left V 4 bases short and J 1 base short, with 15 bases between. This CDR3 spans 16 amino acids. Germline lookup yields CDR1 MGHRA and CDR2 YSYEKL.

Comment on this clonotype: One end of the junction does not line up with germline, which may come from a read error. CDR3 coding DNA: TGTGCCAGCAGCGAAGACGGCGGACCTGAAGCTTTCTTT. Its protein product is CASSEDGGPEAFF. This chain links TRBV3-1 with TRBJ1-1; D is unclear. The CDR3 is 13 amino acids. CDR1 LGHDT and CDR2 YNNKEL come from the germline V gene (reference sequence).

As to this clonotype: A much larger clone lies one base from this, so it may be a read error. This rearrangement joins TRBV7-9 to TRBJ2-7; TRBD1 matches 8 bases. Germline CDR1 SEHNR, CDR2 FQNEAQ (reference sequence). The CDR3 sequence is 14 residues long. V lost 1 base and J lost 2; bases outside the gene matches: 1. DNA for the CDR3: TGTGCCAGCAGCTTAGAGGACAGGGCCTACGAGCAGTACGTC. As protein: CASSLEDRAYEQYV.

This clonotype was seen more than once but under ten times. J is TRBJ2-6 and V is TRBV7-6; possibly TRBD2 for D (7 bases). V gave up 5 bases and J gave up 4 bases, with 21 bases separating them. This CDR3 is built from 18 residues. CDR1 and CDR2 (germline): SGHVS, FNYEAQ. DNA for the CDR3: TGTGCCAGCAGCCCCAAGGGGGGGCGCAATTCGGGGGCCAACGTCCTGACTTTC. Translating gives CASSPKGGRNSGANVLTF.

V gene TRBV7-6 combines with J gene TRBJ2-7; D assignment may be TRBD1 or TRBD2 (6 bases each). This CDR3 has 15 amino acids. V lost 5 bases to trimming and J lost 0 bases, with 14 bases between them. Germline CDR1 reads SGHVS; CDR2 reads FNYEAQ. The CDR3 DNA is TGTGCCAGCAGCCGCGGGACATTGTTCTCCTACGAGCAGTACTTC. It specifies CASSRGTLFSYEQYF.

This clonotype was seen a few times. The chain is built from TRBV19 and TRBJ2-5, with TRBD2 identical over 10 bases. The germline gives CDR1 LNHDA, CDR2 SQIVND (reference sequence). Trimming removed 5 bases from V and 1 base from J; junction bases left unmatched: 7. The CDR3 totals 16 residues. CDR3 region: CASSPGLAILQETQYF. CDR3 nucleotides: TGTGCCAGTAGTCCGGGACTAGCGATACTCCAAGAGACCCAGTACTTC.

This chain connects TRBV4-1 to TRBJ2-1, with TRBD2 matching over 7 bases. V shed 6 bases and J 0 bases; nucleotides not matched to a gene: 8. Germline V gives CDR1 MGHRA, CDR2 YSYEKL. The CDR3 consists of 16 residues. The CDR3 DNA follows: TGCGCCAGCAGACCTCCAGCGGGATTCTCCTACAATGAGCAGTTCTTC. Protein product: CASRPPAGFSYNEQFF.

CDR3 nucleotides: TGTGCCAGCAAATTGAAGGATAACACTGAAGCTTTCTTT. Protein: CASKLKDNTEAFF. The V call is TRBV6-2 or TRBV6-3, the J call TRBJ1-1; D unresolved. Germline-derived CDR1 and CDR2 are MNHEY and SVGEGT. This CDR3 comprises 13 residues. V lost 7 bases, J lost 2 bases, and 11 bases lay in between.

This clonotype was observed many times. The V gene is TRBV7-6, the J gene TRBJ2-1; possibly TRBD1 for D (5 bases). This CDR3 is built from 15 residues. The V end lost 4 bases, the J end lost 4 bases, and 14 bases lay between the germline ends. The germline V gene encodes CDR1 SGHVS and CDR2 FNYEAQ. The CDR3 is CASSSGHERYNEQFF. CDR3 nucleotide sequence: TGTGCCAGCAGCTCTGGACATGAAAGATACAATGAGCAGTTCTTC.

The chain couples TRBV9 to TRBJ2-1, with 9 bases that match TRBD2. J was trimmed by 4 bases and V by 0 bases; bases with no gene match: 2. The germline V gene encodes CDR1 SGDLS and CDR2 YYNGEE. This CDR3 is built from 15 residues. CDR3 sequence: CASSVGLAAYNEQFF. Written as DNA, the CDR3 is TGTGCCAGCAGCGTAGGACTAGCGGCTTACAATGAGCAGTTCTTC.

This clonotype has only a few counts. V is TRBV27 and J is TRBJ2-3; D gene uncertain. V lost 3 bases and J 2 bases, leaving 6 bases between the germline ends. The CDR3 loop spans 13 amino acids. Germline CDR1 and CDR2: MNHEY and SMNVEV (reference sequence). The CDR3, as DNA: TGTGCCAGCAGTTTCTACCCCACAGATACGCAGTATTTT. Its protein is CASSFYPTDTQYF.